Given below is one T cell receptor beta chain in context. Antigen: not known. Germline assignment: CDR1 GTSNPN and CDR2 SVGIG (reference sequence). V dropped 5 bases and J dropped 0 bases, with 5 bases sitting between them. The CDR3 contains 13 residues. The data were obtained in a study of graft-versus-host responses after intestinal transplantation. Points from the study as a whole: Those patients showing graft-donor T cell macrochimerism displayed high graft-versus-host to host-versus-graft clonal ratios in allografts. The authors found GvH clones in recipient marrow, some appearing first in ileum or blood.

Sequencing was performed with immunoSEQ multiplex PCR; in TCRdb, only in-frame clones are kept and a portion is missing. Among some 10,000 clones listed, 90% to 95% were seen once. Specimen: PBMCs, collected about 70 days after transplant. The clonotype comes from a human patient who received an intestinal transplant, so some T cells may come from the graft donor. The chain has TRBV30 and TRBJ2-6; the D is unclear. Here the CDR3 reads CAWSSSGANVLTF. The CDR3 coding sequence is TGTGCCTGGTCTAGCTCTGGGGCCAACGTCCTGACTTTC.